This T cell receptor beta chain was recorded in a study of control samples from healthy donors and cancer patients. This table comes from immunoSEQ multiplex PCR, and its TCRdb copy is limited to in-frame clones, with some not included. The table includes about 86,000 clones, roughly 89% detected once. The sequence was obtained from a woman between 45 and 60 years old with colorectal cancer. The sample taken for sequencing was PBMCs.

The CDR3 DNA is TGTGCCAGCAGCTCCCGTCCGGGACTAGCGCTTGAGCAGTACGTC. Translated, it gives CASSSRPGLALEQYV. The genes are TRBV7-9 and TRBJ2-7; 10 bases map to TRBD2. The CDR3 consists of 15 residues. Germline loops: CDR1 SEHNR, CDR2 FQNEAQ (reference sequence). The junction had 10 bases not matched to a gene; V was cut back by 4 bases and J by 7 bases.